These T cell receptor beta chains were read from a single sample in a study of T cell clusters in autoimmune cytopenias. TCRdb reprocessed the multiplex PCR reads and stores each CDR3 protein as one record, lacking DNA. This listing includes about 5,000 distinct CDR3 sequences. The same data also went into a second study, on T cell repertoires in aging, cancer and after chemotherapy.

Input material: peripheral blood. These receptors were taken from a human donor in good health. Both conserved end residues are part of each CDR3. Only some rows state a clone size, as once, few, many or a class for expanded clones.

CAWSKGGAKYNSPLHF	TRBV30	TRBJ1-6	-
CASRPQGPANEKLFF	TRBV19	TRBJ1-4	-
CASSLSSYEQYF	TRBV5-6	TRBJ2-7	-
CASSAQEDSISYEQYF	TRBV12-3/TRBV12-4	TRBJ2-7	-
CASSGRGQPGELFF	TRBV27	TRBJ2-2	-
CSACGNWNYEQYF	TRBV20-1	TRBJ2-7	-
CASSREQGAGNIQYF	TRBV5-4	TRBJ2-4	-
CAVAPGEGDEQYF	TRBV19	TRBJ2-7	-
CASSWTSGRHTGELFF	TRBV5-4	TRBJ2-2	-
CSAPGDRVDNSPLHF	TRBV20-1	TRBJ1-6	-
CASSLSPNSPLHF	TRBV5-5	TRBJ1-6	-
CSAQRGENEQFF	TRBV29-1	TRBJ2-1	large
CASSQELWYPGNTIYF	TRBV4-3	TRBJ1-3	-
CASSPSREGNEQFF	TRBV18	TRBJ2-1	-
CASSGRTNEKLFF	TRBV18	TRBJ1-4	-
CATSRDPGLTGELFF	TRBV15	TRBJ2-2	-
CASSYSPASGQFF	TRBV6-5	TRBJ2-1	-
CASSMGTGHQPQHF	TRBV19	TRBJ1-5	-
CATLVSGSVETQYF	TRBV28	TRBJ2-5	-
CATSDGRPLYNEQFF	TRBV24-1	TRBJ2-1	-
CASSFVRDSLYEQYF	TRBV27	TRBJ2-7	-
CSVQDSFVSYNEQFF	TRBV29-1	TRBJ2-1	medium-sized
CASSLGETHPYEQYF	TRBV5-6	TRBJ2-7	medium-sized
CAWSGLAGLTGELFF	TRBV30	TRBJ2-2	-
CSVGGMGTSSTDTQYF	TRBV29-1	TRBJ2-3	-
CSVGRNQETQYF	TRBV29-1	TRBJ2-5	large
CASSLDGVTDTQYF	TRBV5-4	TRBJ2-3	-
CASSMGRGIQETQYF	TRBV19	TRBJ2-5	-
CANDAGTSGSFYNEQFF	TRBV10-3	TRBJ2-1	-
CAWSVSGGGYEQYF	TRBV30	TRBJ2-7	-
CSVGSGVVYEQYF	TRBV29-1	TRBJ2-7	-
CASSLGSGSREQYF	TRBV11-1	TRBJ2-7	medium-sized
CSADRGEQETQYF	TRBV29-1	TRBJ2-5	medium-sized
CASSLTDTQYF	TRBV5-6	TRBJ2-3	hyperexpanded
CASSTLSRAEKLFF	TRBV27	TRBJ1-4	-
CASSQGAHETQYF	TRBV5-6	TRBJ2-5	-
CASSIAGRTSTDTQYF	TRBV19	TRBJ2-3	medium-sized
CASSRGQNTGELFF	TRBV19	TRBJ2-2	-
CATSFRHTPALDSNQPQHF	TRBV15	TRBJ1-5	-
CASKLMPSTDTQYF	TRBV5-1	TRBJ2-3	-
CASSVEGSGELFF	TRBV5-1	TRBJ2-2	-